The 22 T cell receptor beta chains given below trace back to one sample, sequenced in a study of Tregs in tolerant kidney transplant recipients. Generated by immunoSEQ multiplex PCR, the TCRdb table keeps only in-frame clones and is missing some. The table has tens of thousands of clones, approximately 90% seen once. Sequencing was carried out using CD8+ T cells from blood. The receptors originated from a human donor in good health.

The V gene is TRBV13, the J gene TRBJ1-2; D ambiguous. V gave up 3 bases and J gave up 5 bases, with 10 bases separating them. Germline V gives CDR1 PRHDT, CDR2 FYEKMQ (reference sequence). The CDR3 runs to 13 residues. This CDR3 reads CASSFSSGYGYTF. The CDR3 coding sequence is TGTGCCAGCAGCTTCTCATCGGGGTATGGCTACACCTTC.

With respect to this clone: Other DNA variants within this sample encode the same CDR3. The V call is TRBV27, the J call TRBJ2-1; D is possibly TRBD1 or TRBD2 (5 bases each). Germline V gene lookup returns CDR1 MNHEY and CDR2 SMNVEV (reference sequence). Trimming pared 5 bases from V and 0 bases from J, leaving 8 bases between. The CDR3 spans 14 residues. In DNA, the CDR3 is TGTGCCAGCAGTCGGGACGGCTCCTACAATGAGCAGTTCTTC. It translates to CASSRDGSYNEQFF.

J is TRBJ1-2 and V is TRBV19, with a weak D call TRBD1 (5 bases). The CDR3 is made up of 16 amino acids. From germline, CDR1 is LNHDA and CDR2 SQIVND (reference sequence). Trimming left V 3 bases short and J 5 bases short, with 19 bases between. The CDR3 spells CASSMGPLAAVYGYTF. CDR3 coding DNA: TGTGCCAGTAGTATGGGGCCACTAGCTGCGGTGTATGGCTACACCTTC.

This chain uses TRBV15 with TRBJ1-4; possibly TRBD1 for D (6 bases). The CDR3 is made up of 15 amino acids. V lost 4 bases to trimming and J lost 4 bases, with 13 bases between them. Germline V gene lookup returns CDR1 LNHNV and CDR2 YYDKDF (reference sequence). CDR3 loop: CATSTGQWDNEKLFF. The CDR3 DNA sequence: TGTGCCACCAGCACAGGACAGTGGGATAATGAAAAACTGTTTTTT.

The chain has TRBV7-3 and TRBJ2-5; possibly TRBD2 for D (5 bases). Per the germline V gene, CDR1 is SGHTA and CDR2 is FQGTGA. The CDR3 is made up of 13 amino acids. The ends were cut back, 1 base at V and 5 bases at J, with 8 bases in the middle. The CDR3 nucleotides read TGTGCCAGCAGCTTAAACGGCGGGGAGACCCAGTACTTC. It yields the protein CASSLNGGETQYF.

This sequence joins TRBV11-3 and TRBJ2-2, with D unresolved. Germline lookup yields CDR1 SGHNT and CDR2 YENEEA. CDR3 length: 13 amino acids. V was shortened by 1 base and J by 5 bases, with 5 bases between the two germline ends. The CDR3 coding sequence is TGTGCCAGCAGCTTAGGGGATACCGGGGAGCTGTTTTTT. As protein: CASSLGDTGELFF.

Written as DNA, the CDR3 is TGTGCCAGTGGTTTTAGCGGGACGGGCTACAATGAGCAGTTCTTC. It encodes CASGFSGTGYNEQFF. The V call is TRBV19, the J call TRBJ2-1; 8 positions match TRBD2. This CDR3 has 15 amino acids. CDR1 is LNHDA, CDR2 SQIVND, per germline (reference sequence). V was pared by 8 bases and J by 3 bases, with 9 bases of the junction left unmatched.

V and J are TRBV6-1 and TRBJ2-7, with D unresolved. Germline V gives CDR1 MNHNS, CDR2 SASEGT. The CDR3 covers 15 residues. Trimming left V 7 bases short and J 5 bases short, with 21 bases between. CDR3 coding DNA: TGTGCCAGCAACAGAGGCCTGGGCCTGTCCCACGAGCAGTACTTC. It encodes CASNRGLGLSHEQYF.

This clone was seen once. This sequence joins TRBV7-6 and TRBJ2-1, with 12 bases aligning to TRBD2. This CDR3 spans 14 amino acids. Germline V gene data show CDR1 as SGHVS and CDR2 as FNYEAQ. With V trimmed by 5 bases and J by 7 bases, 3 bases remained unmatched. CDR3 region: CASSTTSGGNEQFF. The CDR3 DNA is TGTGCCAGCAGCACGACTAGCGGGGGAAATGAGCAGTTCTTC.

The CDR3 DNA sequence: TGTGCCAGCAGCCCGGGACCGGACTACGAGCAGTACTTC. It encodes CASSPGPDYEQYF. The rearrangement uses TRBV6-4 and TRBJ2-7; D is tentatively TRBD1 or TRBD2 (5 bases each). V lost 6 bases to trimming and J lost 3 bases, with 12 bases between them. The CDR3 is 13 residues long. Germline V lookup: CDR1 MRHNA, CDR2 SNTAGT.

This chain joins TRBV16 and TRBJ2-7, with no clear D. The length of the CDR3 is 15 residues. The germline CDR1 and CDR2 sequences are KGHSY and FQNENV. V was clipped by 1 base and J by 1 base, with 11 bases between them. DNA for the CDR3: TGTGCCAGCAGCCAATTTGAGGTCGGGTCCTACGAGCAGTACTTC. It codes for CASSQFEVGSYEQYF.

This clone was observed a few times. CDR3: CASSGHRDKNTEAFF. The CDR3 DNA reads TGTGCCAGCAGCGGGCACCGGGACAAGAACACTGAAGCTTTCTTT. The J gene is TRBJ1-1, the V gene TRBV9; TRBD1 might be the D (6 bases). Deletions cut 3 bases from V and 1 base from J, with 13 bases between. Germline CDR1 reads SGDLS; CDR2 reads YYNGEE. This CDR3 has 15 residues.

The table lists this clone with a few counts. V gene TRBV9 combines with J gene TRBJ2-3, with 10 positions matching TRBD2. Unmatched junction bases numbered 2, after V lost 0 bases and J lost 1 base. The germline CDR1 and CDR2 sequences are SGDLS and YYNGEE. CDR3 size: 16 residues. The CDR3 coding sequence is TGTGCCAGCAGCGTAGACAGCGGGGGGGGCACAGATACGCAGTATTTT. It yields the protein CASSVDSGGGTDTQYF.

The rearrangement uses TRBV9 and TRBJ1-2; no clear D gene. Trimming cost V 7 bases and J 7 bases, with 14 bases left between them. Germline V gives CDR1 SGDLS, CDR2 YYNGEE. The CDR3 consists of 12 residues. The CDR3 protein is CASLAKLGGYTF. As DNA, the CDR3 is TGTGCCAGCCTCGCAAAACTGGGTGGCTACACCTTC.

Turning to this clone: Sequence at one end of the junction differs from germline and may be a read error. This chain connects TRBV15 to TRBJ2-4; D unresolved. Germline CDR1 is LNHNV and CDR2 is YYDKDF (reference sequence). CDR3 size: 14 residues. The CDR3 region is CATSRDRAEAVRCF. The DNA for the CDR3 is TGTGCCACCAGCAGAGATCGAGCAGAGGCCGTACGGTGCTTC.

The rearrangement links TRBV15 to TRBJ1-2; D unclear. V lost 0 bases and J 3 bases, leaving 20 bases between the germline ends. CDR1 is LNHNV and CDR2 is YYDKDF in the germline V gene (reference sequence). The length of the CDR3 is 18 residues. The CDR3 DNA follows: TGTGCCACCAGCAGAGATCGCGGGTCCAACGACCTATACTATGGCTACACCTTC. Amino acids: CATSRDRGSNDLYYGYTF.

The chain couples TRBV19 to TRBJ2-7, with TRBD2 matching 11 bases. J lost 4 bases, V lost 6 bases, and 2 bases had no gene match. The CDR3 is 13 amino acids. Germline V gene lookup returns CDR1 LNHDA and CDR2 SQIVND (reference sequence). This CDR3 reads CASRGTSGYEQYF. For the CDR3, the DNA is TGTGCCAGTAGAGGGACTAGCGGATACGAGCAGTACTTC.

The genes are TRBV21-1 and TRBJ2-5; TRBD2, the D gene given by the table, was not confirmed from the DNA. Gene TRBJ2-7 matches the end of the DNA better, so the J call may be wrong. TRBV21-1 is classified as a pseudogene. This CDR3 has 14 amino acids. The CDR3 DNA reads TGTGCCAGCAGCGGCACTGGGAGCTCCTACGAGCAGTACTTC. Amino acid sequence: CASSGTGSSYEQYF.

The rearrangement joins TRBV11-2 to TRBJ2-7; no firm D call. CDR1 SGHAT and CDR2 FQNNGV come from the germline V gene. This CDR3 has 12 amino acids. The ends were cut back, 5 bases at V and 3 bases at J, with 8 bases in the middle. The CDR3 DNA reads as TGTGCCAGCAGCCCCCTTGACTACGAGCAGTACTTC. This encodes CASSPLDYEQYF.

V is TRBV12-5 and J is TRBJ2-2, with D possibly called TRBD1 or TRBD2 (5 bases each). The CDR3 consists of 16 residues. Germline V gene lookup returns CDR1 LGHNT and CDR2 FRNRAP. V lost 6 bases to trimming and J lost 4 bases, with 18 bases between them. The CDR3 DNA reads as TGTGCTAGTGGGGACAAACTAGTTCAATTCACCGGGGAGCTGTTTTTT. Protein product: CASGDKLVQFTGELFF.

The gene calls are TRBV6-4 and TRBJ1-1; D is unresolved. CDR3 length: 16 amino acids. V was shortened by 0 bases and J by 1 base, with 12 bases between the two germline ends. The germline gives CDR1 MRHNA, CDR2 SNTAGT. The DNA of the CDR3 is TGTGCCAGCAGTGACTCGCCTGGGCAAGGGAACACTGAAGCTTTCTTT. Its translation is CASSDSPGQGNTEAFF.

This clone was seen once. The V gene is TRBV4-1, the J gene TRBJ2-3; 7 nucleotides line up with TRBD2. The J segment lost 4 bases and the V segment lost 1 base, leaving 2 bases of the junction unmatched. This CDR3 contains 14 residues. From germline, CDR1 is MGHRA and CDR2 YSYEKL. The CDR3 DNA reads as TGCGCCAGCAGCCAAGGCCTAGCGGCAGATACGCAGTATTTT. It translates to CASSQGLAADTQYF.